This T cell receptor (beta chain) was captured in a study of vaccination and CD4 T cells after COVID-19. Stated treatment: roughly 11-day PBMC culture with coronavirus spike peptide pools or control peptides (ViraFEST assay). A word on this clonotype: What it binds is not known.

Sequence data for DNA of cultured CD4+ T cells were generated by the Oncomine TCR Beta short-read assay. Genomic DNA was isolated from cultured CD4+ T cells. TCRdb re-derived calls from the PCR reads in MiXCR, one entry per CDR3 protein. The sample consists of around 20,000 distinct CDR3 sequences, around 66% of them appearing once. Germline trimming cut 4 bases from V and 0 bases from J; bases unmatched to any gene: 2. CDR3 length: 15 amino acids. CDR1 is SGHAT and CDR2 is FQNNGV in the germline V gene. This TCR was sampled from a human donor who had recovered from COVID-19. Source material: CD4+ T cells from blood, cultured in vitro. V is TRBV11-2 and J is TRBJ2-1, with 8 bases matching TRBD1. CDR3 DNA sequence: TGTGCCAGCAGCTCAACAGGGGGCTCCTACAATGAGCAGTTCTTC. The encoded protein is CASSSTGGSYNEQFF.